These 8 T cell receptor beta chains originate from one sample sequenced in a study of the immune and genomic landscape of osteosarcoma. Libraries were prepared by immunoSEQ multiplex PCR; TCRdb keeps only in-frame clonotypes and omits some of them. The sample contains roughly 10,000 clones, around 71% of which appear only once. Primary, local recurrence and metastasis osteosarcoma tumors were taken after treatment from poor-prognosis patients. The specimen sequenced was osteosarcoma tumor tissue from the lung. All receptors derive from a human donor with osteosarcoma.

This rearrangement joins TRBV9 to TRBJ2-1, with 10 bases aligning to TRBD2. With V trimmed by 3 bases and J by 9 bases, 6 bases remained unmatched. This CDR3 contains 14 residues. The germline V gene encodes CDR1 SGDLS and CDR2 YYNGEE. As DNA, the CDR3 is TGTGCCAGCAGCGCCTCTAGCGGGAGCGTTGAGCAGTTCTTC. Encoded protein: CASSASSGSVEQFF.

This clone has a single count. The rearrangement links TRBV7-3 to TRBJ2-3; unclear D gene. This CDR3 is built from 14 residues. V lost 2 bases and J lost 1, with 7 bases in between. Germline V gene data show CDR1 as SGHTA and CDR2 as FQGTGA. The CDR3 loop reads CASSLDGGTDTQYF. The CDR3 DNA follows: TGTGCCAGCAGCTTAGACGGTGGCACAGATACGCAGTATTTT.

The J gene is TRBJ2-3, the V gene TRBV28; the match to TRBD2 covers 14 bases. CDR1 MDHEN and CDR2 SYDVKM come from the germline V gene. CDR3 length: 17 amino acids. With 3 bases clipped from V and 3 bases from J, the junction kept 5 bases outside the gene matches. The CDR3 loop is CASSFPGTSGRTDTQYF. Written as DNA, the CDR3 is TGTGCCAGCAGTTTCCCCGGGACTAGCGGGAGAACAGATACGCAGTATTTT.

The gene calls are TRBV10-2 and TRBJ2-1; TRBD2 agrees at 11 bases. Germline CDR1 is WSHSY and CDR2 is SAAADI. V lost 5 bases, J lost 9 bases, and 9 bases stayed unmatched. The CDR3 has 15 residues. CDR3 in amino acids: CASSSLAGVGIEQFF. CDR3 nucleotides: TGCGCCAGCAGTTCACTAGCGGGAGTAGGGATTGAGCAGTTCTTC.

This clone was observed a handful of times. Here the CDR3 DNA reads TGCGCCAGCAGCTTAATCAGGGGGGCCGACGGCTACACCTTC. It specifies CASSLIRGADGYTF. V gene TRBV5-1 combines with J gene TRBJ1-2; 7 positions match TRBD1. V shed 2 bases, J shed 8 bases, and the junction held 9 bases outside the gene matches. The CDR3 length is 14 residues. CDR1 and CDR2 from the germline V gene are SGHRS and YFSETQ. The whole variable domain, filled in from reference TRBV5-1 and TRBJ1-2, reads KAGVTQTPRYLIKTRGQQVTLSCSPISGHRSVSWYQQTPGQGLQFLFEYFSETQRNKGNFPGRFSGRQFSNSRSEMNVSTLELGDSALYLCASSLIRGADGYTFGSGTRLTVV.

The gene calls are TRBV5-6 and TRBJ2-4; D possibly corresponds to TRBD1 (5 bases). Trimming took off 4 bases at V and 8 bases at J, with 16 bases between the two ends. The CDR3 has 14 amino acids. Germline V gene data show CDR1 as SGHDT and CDR2 as YYEEEE. The CDR3 here is CASSPEGVTDIQYF. The CDR3 bases are TGTGCCAGCAGCCCCGAAGGGGTTACGGACATTCAGTACTTC. Together with reference TRBV5-6 and TRBJ2-4, the CDR3 gives the full variable domain: DAGVTQSPTHLIKTRGQQVTLRCSPKSGHDTVSWYQQALGQGPQFIFQYYEEEERQRGNFPDRFSGHQFPNYSSELNVNALLLGDSALYLCASSPEGVTDIQYFGAGTRLSVL.

The J gene is TRBJ2-1, the V gene TRBV7-8; D is ambiguous. Deletions cut 4 bases from V and 9 bases from J, with 13 bases between. Germline CDR1 reads SGHVS; CDR2 reads FQNEAQ. The CDR3 has 13 amino acids. Here the CDR3 DNA reads TGTGCCAGCAGCTCCCCCGACCGATCTGAGCAGTTCTTC. It specifies CASSSPDRSEQFF.

This clone was detected a few times. The rearrangement uses TRBV19 and TRBJ1-1; D perhaps matches TRBD1 (6 bases). In germline, CDR1 is LNHDA, CDR2 SQIVND (reference sequence). The CDR3 loop spans 14 amino acids. Trimming pared 6 bases from V and 6 bases from J, leaving 17 bases between. The CDR3 here is CASSPKGGGSEAFF. The CDR3 nucleotides read TGTGCCAGTAGCCCCAAAGGTGGGGGCTCTGAAGCTTTCTTT.